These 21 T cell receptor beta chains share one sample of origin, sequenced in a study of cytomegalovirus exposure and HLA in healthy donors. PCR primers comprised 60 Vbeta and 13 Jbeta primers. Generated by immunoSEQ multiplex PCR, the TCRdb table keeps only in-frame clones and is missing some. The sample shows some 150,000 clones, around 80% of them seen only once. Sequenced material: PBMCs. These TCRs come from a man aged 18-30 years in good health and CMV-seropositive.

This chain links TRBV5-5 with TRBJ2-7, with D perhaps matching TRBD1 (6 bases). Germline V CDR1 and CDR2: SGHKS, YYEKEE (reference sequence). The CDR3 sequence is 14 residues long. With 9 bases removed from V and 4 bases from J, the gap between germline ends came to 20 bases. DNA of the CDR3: TGTGCCACCAGAGAACAGGGAATGGGGTACGAGCAGTACTTC. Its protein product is CATREQGMGYEQYF.

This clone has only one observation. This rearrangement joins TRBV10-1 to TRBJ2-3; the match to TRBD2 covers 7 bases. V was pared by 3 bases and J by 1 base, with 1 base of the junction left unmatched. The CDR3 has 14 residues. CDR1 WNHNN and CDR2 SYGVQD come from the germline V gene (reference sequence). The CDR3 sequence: CASSDTSGTDTQYF. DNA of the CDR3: TGCGCCAGCAGTGACACTAGCGGCACAGATACGCAGTATTTT.

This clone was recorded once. CDR3 sequence: CASSLVAGTEAFF. DNA of the CDR3: TGCGCCAGCAGCTTGGTAGCGGGCACTGAAGCTTTCTTT. The chain uses TRBV5-1 and TRBJ1-1, with D unclear. The CDR3 loop spans 13 amino acids. Per the germline V gene, CDR1 is SGHRS and CDR2 is YFSETQ. V was clipped by 0 bases and J by 4 bases, with 7 bases between them.

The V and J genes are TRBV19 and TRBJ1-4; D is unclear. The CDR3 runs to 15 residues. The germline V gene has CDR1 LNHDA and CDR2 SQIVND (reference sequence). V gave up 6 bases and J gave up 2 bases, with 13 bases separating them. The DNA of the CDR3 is TGTGCCAGTAGCCCTCGAGGAATTACTAATGAAAAACTGTTTTTT. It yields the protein CASSPRGITNEKLFF.

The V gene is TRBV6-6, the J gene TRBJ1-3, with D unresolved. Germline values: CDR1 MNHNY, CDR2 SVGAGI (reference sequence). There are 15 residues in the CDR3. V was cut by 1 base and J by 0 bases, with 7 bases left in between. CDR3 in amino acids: CASSYFRFSGNTIYF. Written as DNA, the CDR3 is TGTGCCAGCAGTTACTTCCGGTTCTCTGGAAACACCATATATTTT.

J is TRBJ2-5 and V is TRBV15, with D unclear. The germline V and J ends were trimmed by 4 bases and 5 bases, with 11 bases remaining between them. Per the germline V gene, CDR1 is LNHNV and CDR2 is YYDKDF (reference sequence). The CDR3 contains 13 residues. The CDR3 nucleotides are TGTGCCACCAGCACAAGGTGGGCTGAGACCCAGTACTTC. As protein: CATSTRWAETQYF.

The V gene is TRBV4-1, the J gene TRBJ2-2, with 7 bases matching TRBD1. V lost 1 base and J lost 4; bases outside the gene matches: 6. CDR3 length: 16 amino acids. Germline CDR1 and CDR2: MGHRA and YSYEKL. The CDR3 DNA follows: TGCGCCAGCAGCCAAGGAGGGGGCGACGTCACCGGGGAGCTGTTTTTT. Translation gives CASSQGGGDVTGELFF.

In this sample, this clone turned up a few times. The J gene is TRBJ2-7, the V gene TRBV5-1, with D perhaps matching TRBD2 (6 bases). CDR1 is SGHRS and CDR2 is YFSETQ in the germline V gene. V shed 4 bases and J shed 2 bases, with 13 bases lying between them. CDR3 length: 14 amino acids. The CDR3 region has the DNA TGCGCCAGCAGCGGCGCGGGACGGACCTACGAGCAGTACTTC. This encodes CASSGAGRTYEQYF.

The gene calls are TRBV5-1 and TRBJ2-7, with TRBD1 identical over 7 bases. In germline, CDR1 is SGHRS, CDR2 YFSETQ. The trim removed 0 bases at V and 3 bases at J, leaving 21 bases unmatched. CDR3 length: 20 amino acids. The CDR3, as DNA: TGCGCCAGCAGCTTGGAAGAACTCGGCCCCCAGGCAGGGGGTTTCTACGAGCAGTACTTC. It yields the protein CASSLEELGPQAGGFYEQYF.

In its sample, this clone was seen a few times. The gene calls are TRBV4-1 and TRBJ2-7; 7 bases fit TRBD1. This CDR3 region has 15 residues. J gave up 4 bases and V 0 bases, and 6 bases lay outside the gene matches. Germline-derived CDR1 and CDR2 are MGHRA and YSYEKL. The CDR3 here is CASSQDQGDTYEQYF. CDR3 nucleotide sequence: TGCGCCAGCAGCCAAGATCAGGGGGACACTTACGAGCAGTACTTC.

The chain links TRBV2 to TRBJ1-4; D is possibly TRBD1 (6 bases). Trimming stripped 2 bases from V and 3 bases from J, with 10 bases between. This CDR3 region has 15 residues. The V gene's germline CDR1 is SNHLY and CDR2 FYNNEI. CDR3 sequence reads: CASSERGHSNEKLFF. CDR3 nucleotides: TGTGCCAGCAGTGAAAGGGGACATTCTAATGAAAAACTGTTTTTT. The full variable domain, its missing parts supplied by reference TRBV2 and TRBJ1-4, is EPEVTQTPSHQVTQMGQEVILRCVPISNHLYFYWYRQILGQKVEFLVSFYNNEISEKSEIFDDQFSVERPDGSNFTLKIRSTKLEDSAMYFCASSERGHSNEKLFFGSGTQLSVL.

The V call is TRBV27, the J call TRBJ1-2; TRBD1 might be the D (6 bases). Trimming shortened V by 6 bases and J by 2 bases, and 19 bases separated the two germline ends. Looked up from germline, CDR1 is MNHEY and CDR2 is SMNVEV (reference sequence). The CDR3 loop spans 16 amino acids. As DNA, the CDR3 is TGTGCCAGCAGCCCTGCTTTTCGCCAGGGGAACTATGGCTACACCTTC. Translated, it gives CASSPAFRQGNYGYTF.

The CDR3 DNA is TGTGCCAGCAGTCTGAACACCGGGGAGCTGTTTTTT. It specifies CASSLNTGELFF. This rearrangement joins TRBV27 to TRBJ2-2; no firm D call. Trimming left V 5 bases short and J 1 base short, with 2 bases between. Germline assignment: CDR1 MNHEY and CDR2 SMNVEV (reference sequence). The CDR3 totals 12 residues.

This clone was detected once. CDR3 protein: CSVTNYRGMQETQYF. The CDR3 coding sequence is TGCAGCGTTACAAATTACAGGGGAATGCAAGAGACCCAGTACTTC. V is TRBV29-1 and J is TRBJ2-5, with 7 nucleotides matching TRBD1. Trimming removed 5 bases from V and 2 bases from J; junction bases left unmatched: 11. The CDR3 is 15 residues long. The germline gives CDR1 SQVTM, CDR2 ANQGSEA.

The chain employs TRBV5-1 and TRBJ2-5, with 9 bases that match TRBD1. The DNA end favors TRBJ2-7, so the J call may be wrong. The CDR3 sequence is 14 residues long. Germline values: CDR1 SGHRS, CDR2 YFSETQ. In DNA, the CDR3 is TGCGCCAGCAGCTCACAGGGGGCTCGGAACGAGCAGTACTTC. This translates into CASSSQGARNEQYF.

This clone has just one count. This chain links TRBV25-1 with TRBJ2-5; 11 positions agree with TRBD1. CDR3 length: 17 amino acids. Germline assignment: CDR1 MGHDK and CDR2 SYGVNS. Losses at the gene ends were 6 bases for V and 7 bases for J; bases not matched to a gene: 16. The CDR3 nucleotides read TGTGCCAGCAGCGCGGACAGGGGGCGCGGACCCGGATTGACCCAGTACTTC. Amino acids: CASSADRGRGPGLTQYF.

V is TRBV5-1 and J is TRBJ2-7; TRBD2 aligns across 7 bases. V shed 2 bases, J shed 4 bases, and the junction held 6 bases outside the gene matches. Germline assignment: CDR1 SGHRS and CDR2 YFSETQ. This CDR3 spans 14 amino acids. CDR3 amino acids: CASSFGGSSYEQYF. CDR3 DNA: TGCGCCAGCAGCTTCGGCGGGAGTTCGTACGAGCAGTACTTC.

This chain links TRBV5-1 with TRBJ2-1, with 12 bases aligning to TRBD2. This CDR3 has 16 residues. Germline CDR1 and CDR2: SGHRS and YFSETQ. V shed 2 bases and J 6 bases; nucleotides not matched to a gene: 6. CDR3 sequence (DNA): TGCGCCAGCAGCTTACCAGGACTAGCGGGAATCAATGAGCAGTTCTTC. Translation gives CASSLPGLAGINEQFF.

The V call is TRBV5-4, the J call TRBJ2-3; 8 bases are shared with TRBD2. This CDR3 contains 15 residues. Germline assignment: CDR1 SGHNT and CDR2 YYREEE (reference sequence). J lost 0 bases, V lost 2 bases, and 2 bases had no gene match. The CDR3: CASSLAGASTDTQYF. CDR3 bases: TGTGCCAGCAGCTTAGCGGGAGCTAGCACAGATACGCAGTATTTT.

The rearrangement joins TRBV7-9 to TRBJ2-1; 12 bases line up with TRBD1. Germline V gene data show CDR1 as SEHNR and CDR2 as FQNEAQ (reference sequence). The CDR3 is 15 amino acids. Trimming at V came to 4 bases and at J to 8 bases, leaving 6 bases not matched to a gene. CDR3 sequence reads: CASSYGTGGTDEQFF. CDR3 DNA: TGTGCCAGCAGCTACGGGACAGGGGGCACGGATGAGCAGTTCTTC.

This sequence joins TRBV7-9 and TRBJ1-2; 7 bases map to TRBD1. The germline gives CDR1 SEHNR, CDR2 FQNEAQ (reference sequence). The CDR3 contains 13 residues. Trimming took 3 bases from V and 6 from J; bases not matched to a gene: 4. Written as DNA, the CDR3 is TGTGCCAGCAGCTTCACAGGGGAACATGGCTACACCTTC. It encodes CASSFTGEHGYTF.